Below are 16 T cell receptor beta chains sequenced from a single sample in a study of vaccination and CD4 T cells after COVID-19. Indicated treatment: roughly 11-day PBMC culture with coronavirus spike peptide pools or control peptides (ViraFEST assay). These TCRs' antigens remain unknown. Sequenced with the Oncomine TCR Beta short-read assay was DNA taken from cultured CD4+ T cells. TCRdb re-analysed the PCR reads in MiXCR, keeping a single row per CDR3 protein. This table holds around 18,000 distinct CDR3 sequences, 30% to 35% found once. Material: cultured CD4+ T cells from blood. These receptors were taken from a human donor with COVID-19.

The CDR3 sequence is CASKFARTGGNQPQHF. CDR3 coding DNA: TGTGCCAGCAAGTTCGCGAGGACAGGAGGGAATCAGCCCCAGCATTTT. The chain carries TRBV2 and TRBJ1-5, with 7 nucleotides matching TRBD1. The V gene's germline CDR1 is SNHLY and CDR2 FYNNEI. The CDR3 has 16 residues. The V segment lost 7 bases and the J segment 4 bases; nucleotides outside the gene matches: 13.

CDR3 sequence reads: CAGSMGEGQPQHF. CDR3 DNA sequence: TGTGCCGGAAGCATGGGGGAAGGGCAGCCCCAGCATTTT. This chain links TRBV6-1 with TRBJ1-5; perhaps TRBD1 as D (5 bases). The CDR3 extends over 13 amino acids. Trimming took 11 bases from V and 7 from J, leaving 18 bases between them. Germline V gene data show CDR1 as MNHNS and CDR2 as SASEGT.

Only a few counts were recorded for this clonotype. The CDR3 nucleotides are TGCGCCAGCAGCCAACTAGCGGGGGACACAGATACGCAGTATTTT. It specifies CASSQLAGDTDTQYF. The chain couples TRBV5-1 to TRBJ2-3, with 11 positions matching TRBD2. Looked up from germline, CDR1 is SGHRS and CDR2 is YFSETQ. The CDR3 is 15 amino acids. The V gene end was trimmed by 4 bases and the J gene end by 2 bases; junction bases not matched to a gene: 3.

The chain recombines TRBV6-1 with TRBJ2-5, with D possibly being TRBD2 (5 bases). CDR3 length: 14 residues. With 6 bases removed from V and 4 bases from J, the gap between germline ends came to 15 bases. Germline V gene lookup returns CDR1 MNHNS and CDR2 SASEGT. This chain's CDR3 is CASRSAGGGETQYF. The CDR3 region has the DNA TGTGCCAGCAGATCCGCGGGCGGCGGAGAGACCCAGTACTTC.

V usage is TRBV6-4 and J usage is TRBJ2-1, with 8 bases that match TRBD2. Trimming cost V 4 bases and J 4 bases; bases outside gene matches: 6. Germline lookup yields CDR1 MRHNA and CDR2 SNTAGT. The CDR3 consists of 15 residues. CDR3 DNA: TGTGCCAGCAGTGTACGGGGGGGGCCTTACAATGAGCAGTTCTTC. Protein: CASSVRGGPYNEQFF.

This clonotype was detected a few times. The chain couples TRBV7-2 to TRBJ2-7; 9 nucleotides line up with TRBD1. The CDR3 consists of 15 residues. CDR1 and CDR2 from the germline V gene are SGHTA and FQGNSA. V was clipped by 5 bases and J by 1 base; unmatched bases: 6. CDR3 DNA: TGTGCCAGCAGCAATTCCGGGACAGGGTCCTACGAGCAGTACTTC. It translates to CASSNSGTGSYEQYF.

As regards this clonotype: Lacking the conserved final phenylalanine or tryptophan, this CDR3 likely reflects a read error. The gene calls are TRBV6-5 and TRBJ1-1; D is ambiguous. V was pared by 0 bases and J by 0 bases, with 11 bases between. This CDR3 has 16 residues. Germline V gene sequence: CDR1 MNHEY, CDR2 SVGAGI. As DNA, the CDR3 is TGTGCCAGCAGTTACTCGCTTGTAGGGTTGAACACTGAAGCTTTCCTT. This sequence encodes CASSYSLVGLNTEAFL.

The CDR3 nucleotides read TGCAGTGCTAGAGCCGCCAGGGGGAACACTGAAGCTTTCTTT. It codes for CSARAARGNTEAFF. This chain uses TRBV20-1 with TRBJ1-1; TRBD1 is a possible D gene (6 bases). This CDR3 contains 14 residues. Germline CDR1 and CDR2: DFQATT and SNEGSKA (reference sequence). V lost 1 base and J lost 1, with 10 bases in between.

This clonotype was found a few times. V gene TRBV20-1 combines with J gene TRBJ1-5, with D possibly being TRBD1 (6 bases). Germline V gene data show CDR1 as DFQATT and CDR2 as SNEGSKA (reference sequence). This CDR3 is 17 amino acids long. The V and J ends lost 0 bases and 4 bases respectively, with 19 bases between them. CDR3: CSARDGLYPRGNQPQHF. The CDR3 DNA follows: TGCAGTGCTAGAGATGGATTATATCCTAGGGGGAATCAGCCCCAGCATTTT.

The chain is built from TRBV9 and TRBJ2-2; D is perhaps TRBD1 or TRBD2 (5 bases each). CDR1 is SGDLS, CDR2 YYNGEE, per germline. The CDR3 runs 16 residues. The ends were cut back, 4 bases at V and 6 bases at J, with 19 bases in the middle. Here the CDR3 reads CASSSQQAAGSGELFF. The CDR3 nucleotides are TGTGCCAGCAGCTCCCAACAGGCCGCGGGTTCCGGGGAGCTGTTTTTT.

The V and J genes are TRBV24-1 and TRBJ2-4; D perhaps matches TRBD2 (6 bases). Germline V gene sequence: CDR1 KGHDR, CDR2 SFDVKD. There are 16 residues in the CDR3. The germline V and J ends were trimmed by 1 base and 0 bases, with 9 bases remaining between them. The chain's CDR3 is CATSDLGGVAKNIQYF. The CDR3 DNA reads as TGTGCCACCAGTGATTTAGGAGGGGTAGCCAAAAACATTCAGTACTTC.

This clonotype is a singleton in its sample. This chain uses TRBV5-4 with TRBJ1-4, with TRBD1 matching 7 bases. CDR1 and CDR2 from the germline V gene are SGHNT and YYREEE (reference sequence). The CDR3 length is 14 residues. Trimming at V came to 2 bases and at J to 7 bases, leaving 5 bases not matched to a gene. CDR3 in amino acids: CASSLTGEGEKLFF. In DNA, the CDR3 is TGTGCCAGCAGCTTAACAGGGGAGGGTGAAAAACTGTTTTTT.

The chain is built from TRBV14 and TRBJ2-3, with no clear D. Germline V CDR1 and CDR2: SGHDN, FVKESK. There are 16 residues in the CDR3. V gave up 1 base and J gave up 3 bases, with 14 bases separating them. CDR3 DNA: TGTGCCAGCAGCCAAGCTTTCTGGGCCTCAACAGATACGCAGTATTTT. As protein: CASSQAFWASTDTQYF.

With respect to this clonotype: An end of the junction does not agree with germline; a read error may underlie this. This CDR3 reads CASRHSDRPSENTIYF. The CDR3, as DNA: TGTGCCAGCAGACATTCCGACAGACCCTCTGAAAACACCATATATTTT. The rearrangement links TRBV7-8 to TRBJ1-3, with D maybe TRBD1 (5 bases). In germline, CDR1 is SGHVS, CDR2 FQNEAQ. CDR3 length: 16 residues. Complete variable domain (other parts from reference TRBV7-8 and TRBJ1-3): GAGVSQSPRYKVAKRGQDVALRCDPISGHVSLFWYQQALGQGPEFLTYFQNEAQLDKSGLPSDRFFAERPEGSVSTLKIQRTQQEDSAVYLCASRHSDRPSENTIYFGEGSWLTVV.

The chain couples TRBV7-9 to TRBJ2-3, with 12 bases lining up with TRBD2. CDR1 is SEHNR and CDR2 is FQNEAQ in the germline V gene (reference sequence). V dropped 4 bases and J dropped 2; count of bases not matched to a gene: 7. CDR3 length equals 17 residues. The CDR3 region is CASSSRTSGAITDTQYF. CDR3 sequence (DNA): TGTGCCAGCAGCTCTAGGACTAGCGGGGCCATCACAGATACGCAGTATTTT.

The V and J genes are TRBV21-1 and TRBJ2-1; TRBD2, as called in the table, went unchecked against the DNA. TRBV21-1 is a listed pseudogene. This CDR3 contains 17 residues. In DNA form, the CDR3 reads TGTGCCAGCAGCAAATGCCCAGCGGGGGAGGTATACAATGAGCAGTTCTTC. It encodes CASSKCPAGEVYNEQFF.